Given below is one T cell receptor beta chain in context. PCR employed 60 Vbeta and 13 Jbeta primers. The protocol was immunoSEQ multiplex PCR, while the TCRdb copy is restricted to in-frame clones and leaves out a portion. This sample carries hundreds of thousands of clones, around 83% of them seen once, and the ten largest clones take 0.24%. This CDR3 has 15 residues. Between the trimmed V and J ends, which lost 7 bases and 0 bases, there was a span of 15 bases. Germline CDR1 and CDR2: LNHDA and SQIVND (reference sequence). These data belong to a study of cytomegalovirus exposure and HLA in healthy donors.

The chain recombines TRBV19 with TRBJ2-5; tentative D call: TRBD2 (5 bases). The clonotype comes from a girl aged 2-10 years in good health and CMV-seronegative. Specimen: PBMCs. The CDR3 DNA sequence: TGTGCCAGTAAAATGGCCGGGGTACACCAAGAGACCCAGTACTTC. Protein product: CASKMAGVHQETQYF.